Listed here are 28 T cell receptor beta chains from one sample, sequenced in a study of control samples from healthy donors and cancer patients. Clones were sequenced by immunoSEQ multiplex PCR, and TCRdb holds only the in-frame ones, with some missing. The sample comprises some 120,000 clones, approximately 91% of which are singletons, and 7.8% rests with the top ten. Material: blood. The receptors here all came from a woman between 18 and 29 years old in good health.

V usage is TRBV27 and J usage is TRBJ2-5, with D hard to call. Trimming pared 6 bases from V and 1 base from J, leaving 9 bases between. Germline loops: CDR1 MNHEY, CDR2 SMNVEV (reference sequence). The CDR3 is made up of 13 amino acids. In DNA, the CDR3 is TGTGCCAGCAGCCGGGTATTCCAAGAGACCCAGTACTTC. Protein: CASSRVFQETQYF.

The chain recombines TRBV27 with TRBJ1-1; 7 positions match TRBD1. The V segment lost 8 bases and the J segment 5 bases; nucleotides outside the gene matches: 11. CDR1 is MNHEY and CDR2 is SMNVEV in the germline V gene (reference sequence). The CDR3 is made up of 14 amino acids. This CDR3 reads CASGRLSTGTEAFF. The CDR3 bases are TGTGCCAGCGGTCGGTTATCGACAGGGACTGAAGCTTTCTTT.

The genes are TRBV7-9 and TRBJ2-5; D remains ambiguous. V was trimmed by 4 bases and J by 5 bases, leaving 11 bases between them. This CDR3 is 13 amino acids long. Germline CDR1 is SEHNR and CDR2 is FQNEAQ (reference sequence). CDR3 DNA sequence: TGTGCCAGCAGCTCCCCCTGGGCGGAGACCCAGTACTTC. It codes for CASSSPWAETQYF.

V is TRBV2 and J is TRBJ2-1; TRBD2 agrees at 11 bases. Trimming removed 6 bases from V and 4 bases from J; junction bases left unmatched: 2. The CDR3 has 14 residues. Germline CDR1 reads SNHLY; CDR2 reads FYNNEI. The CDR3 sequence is CASRGTSGYNEQFF. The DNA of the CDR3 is TGTGCCAGCAGAGGGACTAGCGGATACAATGAGCAGTTCTTC.

Here the CDR3 DNA reads TGTGCCAGCTCAACGGGATACACAGGGGCGGGCACTGAAGCTTTCTTT. Translating it yields CASSTGYTGAGTEAFF. The rearrangement joins TRBV18 to TRBJ1-1; 7 nucleotides match TRBD1. The germline CDR1 and CDR2 sequences are KGHSH and LQKENI. Trimming removed 5 bases from V and 4 bases from J; junction bases left unmatched: 13. The CDR3 consists of 16 residues.

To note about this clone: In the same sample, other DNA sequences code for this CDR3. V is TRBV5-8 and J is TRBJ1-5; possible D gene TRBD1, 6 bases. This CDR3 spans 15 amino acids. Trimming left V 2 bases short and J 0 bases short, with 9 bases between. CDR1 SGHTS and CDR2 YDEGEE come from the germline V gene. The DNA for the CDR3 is TGTGCCAGCAGCTTACAGGGCTATAGCAATCAGCCCCAGCATTTT. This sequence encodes CASSLQGYSNQPQHF. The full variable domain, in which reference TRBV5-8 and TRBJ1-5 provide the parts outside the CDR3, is EAGVTQSPTHLIKTRGQQATLRCSPISGHTSVYWYQQALGLGLQFLLWYDEGEERNRGNFPPRFSGRQFPNYSSELNVNALELEDSALYLCASSLQGYSNQPQHFGDGTRLSIL.

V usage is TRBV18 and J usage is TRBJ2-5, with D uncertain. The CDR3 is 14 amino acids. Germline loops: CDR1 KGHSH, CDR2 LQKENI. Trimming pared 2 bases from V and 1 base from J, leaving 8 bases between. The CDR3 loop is CASSPRVSQETQYF. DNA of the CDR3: TGTGCCAGCTCACCAAGGGTGAGCCAAGAGACCCAGTACTTC.

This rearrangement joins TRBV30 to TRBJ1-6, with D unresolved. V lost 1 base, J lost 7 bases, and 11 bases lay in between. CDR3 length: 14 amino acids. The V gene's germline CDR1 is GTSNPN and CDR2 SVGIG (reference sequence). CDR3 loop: CAWSGKLANSPLHF. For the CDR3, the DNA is TGTGCCTGGAGTGGAAAACTCGCAAATTCACCCCTCCACTTT.

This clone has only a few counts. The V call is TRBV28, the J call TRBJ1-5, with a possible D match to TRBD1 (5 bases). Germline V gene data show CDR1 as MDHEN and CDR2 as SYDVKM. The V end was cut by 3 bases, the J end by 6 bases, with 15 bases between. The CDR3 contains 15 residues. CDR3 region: CASSFLQGGGQPQHF. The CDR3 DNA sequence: TGTGCCAGCAGTTTCCTGCAGGGCGGGGGTCAGCCCCAGCATTTT.

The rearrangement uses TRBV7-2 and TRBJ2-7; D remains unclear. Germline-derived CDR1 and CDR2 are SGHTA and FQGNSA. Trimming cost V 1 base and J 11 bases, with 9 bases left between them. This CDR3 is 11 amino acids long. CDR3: CASSLVGNEYF. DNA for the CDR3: TGTGCCAGCAGCTTAGTAGGGAATGAGTACTTC.

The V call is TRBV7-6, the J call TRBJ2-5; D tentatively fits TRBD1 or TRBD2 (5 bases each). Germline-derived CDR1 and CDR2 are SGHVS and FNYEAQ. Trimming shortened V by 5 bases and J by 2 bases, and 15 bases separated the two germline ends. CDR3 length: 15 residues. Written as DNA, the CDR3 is TGTGCCAGCAGCGCTAGCAGGGCTCGGCAAGAGACCCAGTACTTC. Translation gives CASSASRARQETQYF.

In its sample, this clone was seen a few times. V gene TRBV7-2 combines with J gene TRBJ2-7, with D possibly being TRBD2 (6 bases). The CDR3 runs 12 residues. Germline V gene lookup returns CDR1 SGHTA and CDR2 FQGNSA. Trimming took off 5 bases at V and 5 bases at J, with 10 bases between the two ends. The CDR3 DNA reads TGTGCCAGCAGCCCGGAGGGGAACGAGCAGTACTTC. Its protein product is CASSPEGNEQYF.

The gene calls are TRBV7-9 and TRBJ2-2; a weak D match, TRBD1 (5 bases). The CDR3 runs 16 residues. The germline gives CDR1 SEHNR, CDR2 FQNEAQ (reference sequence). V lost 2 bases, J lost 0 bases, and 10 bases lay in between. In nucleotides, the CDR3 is TGTGCCAGCAGCTTACGCAGGGTGGCGAACACCGGGGAGCTGTTTTTT. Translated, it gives CASSLRRVANTGELFF.

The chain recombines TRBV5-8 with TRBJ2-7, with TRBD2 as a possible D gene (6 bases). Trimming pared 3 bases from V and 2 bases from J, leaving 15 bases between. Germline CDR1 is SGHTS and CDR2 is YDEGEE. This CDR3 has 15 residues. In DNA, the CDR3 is TGTGCCAGCAGCTCCTGGGGGAGGATACCCTACGAGCAGTACTTC. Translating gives CASSSWGRIPYEQYF. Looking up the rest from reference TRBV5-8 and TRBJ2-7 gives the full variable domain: EAGVTQSPTHLIKTRGQQATLRCSPISGHTSVYWYQQALGLGLQFLLWYDEGEERNRGNFPPRFSGRQFPNYSSELNVNALELEDSALYLCASSSWGRIPYEQYFGPGTRLTVT.

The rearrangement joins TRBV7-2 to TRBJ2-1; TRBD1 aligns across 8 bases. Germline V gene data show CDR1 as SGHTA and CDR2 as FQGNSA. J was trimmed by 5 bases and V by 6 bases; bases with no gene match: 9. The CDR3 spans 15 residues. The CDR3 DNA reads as TGTGCCAGCAGTCCCACAGGGACAGGCAACAATGAGCAGTTCTTC. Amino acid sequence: CASSPTGTGNNEQFF.

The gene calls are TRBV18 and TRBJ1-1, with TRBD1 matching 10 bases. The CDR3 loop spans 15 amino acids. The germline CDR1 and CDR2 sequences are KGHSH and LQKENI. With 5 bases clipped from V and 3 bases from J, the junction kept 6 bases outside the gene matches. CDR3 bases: TGTGCCAGCTCAAGACAGGGGGCGTTGGACACTGAAGCTTTCTTT. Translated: CASSRQGALDTEAFF.

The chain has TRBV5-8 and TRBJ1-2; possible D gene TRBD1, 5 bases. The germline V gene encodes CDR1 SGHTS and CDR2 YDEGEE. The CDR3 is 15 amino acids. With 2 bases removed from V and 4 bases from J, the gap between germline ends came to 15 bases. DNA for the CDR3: TGTGCCAGCAGCTTTTTCGGGGGAAGGCCCTATGGCTACACCTTC. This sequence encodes CASSFFGGRPYGYTF.

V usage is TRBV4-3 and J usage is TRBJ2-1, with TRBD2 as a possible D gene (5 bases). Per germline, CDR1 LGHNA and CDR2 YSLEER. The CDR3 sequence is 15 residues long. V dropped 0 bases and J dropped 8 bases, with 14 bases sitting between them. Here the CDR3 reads CASSQEDSVEYEQFF. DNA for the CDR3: TGCGCCAGCAGCCAAGAGGACTCAGTAGAATATGAGCAGTTCTTC.

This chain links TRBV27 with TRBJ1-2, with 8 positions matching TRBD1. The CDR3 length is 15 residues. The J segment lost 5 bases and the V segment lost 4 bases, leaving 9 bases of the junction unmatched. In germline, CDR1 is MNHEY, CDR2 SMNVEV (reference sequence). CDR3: CASSSWTGRAYGYTF. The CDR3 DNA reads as TGTGCCAGCAGTTCATGGACAGGGAGAGCTTATGGCTACACCTTC.

CDR3 DNA sequence: TGTGCCAGCAGTGATTATGGACAGATGACCTACGAGCAGTACTTC. This codes for CASSDYGQMTYEQYF. J is TRBJ2-7 and V is TRBV6-1; tentatively, D is TRBD1 (6 bases). V lost 3 bases to trimming and J lost 2 bases, with 14 bases between them. Germline CDR1 reads MNHNS; CDR2 reads SASEGT. The CDR3 contains 15 residues.

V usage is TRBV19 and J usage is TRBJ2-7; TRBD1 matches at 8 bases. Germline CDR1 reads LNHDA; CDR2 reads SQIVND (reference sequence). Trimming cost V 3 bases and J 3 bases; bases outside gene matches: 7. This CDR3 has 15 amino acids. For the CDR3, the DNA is TGTGCCAGTAGTATTGGGACAGGACGACTCTACGAGCAGTACTTC. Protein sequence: CASSIGTGRLYEQYF.

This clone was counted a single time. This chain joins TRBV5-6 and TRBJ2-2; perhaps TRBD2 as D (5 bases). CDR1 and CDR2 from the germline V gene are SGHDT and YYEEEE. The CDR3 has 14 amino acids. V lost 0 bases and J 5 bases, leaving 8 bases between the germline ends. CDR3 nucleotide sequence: TGTGCCAGCAGCTTGGTACGGGGAACCGGGGAGCTGTTTTTT. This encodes CASSLVRGTGELFF.

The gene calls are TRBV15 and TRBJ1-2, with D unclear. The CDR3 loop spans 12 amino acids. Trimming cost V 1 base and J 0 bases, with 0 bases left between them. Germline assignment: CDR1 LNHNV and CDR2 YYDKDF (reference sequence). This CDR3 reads CATSRANYGYTF. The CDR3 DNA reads TGTGCCACCAGCAGAGCTAACTATGGCTACACCTTC. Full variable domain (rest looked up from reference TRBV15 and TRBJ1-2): DAMVIQNPRYQVTQFGKPVTLSCSQTLNHNVMYWYQQKSSQAPKLLFHYYDKDFNNEADTPDNFQSRRPNTSFCFLDIRSPGLGDTAMYLCATSRANYGYTFGSGTRLTVV.

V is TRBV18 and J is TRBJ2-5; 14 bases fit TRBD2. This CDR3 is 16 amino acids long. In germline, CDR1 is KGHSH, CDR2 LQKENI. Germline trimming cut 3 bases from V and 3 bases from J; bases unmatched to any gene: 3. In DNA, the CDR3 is TGTGCCAGCTCACCCCCGGGACTAGCGGGAGAAGAGACCCAGTACTTC. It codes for CASSPPGLAGEETQYF.

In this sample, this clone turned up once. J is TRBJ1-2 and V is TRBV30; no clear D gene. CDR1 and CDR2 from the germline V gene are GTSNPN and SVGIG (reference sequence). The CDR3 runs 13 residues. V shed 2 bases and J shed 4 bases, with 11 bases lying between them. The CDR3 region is CAWSPQPGYGYTF. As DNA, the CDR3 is TGTGCCTGGAGTCCCCAGCCGGGCTATGGCTACACCTTC.

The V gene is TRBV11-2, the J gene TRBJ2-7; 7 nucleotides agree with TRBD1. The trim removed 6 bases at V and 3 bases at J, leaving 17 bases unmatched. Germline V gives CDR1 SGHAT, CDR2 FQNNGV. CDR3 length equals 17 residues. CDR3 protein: CASSLTLGDRVDYEQYF. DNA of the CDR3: TGTGCCAGCAGTTTAACATTGGGCGACAGGGTCGACTACGAGCAGTACTTC.

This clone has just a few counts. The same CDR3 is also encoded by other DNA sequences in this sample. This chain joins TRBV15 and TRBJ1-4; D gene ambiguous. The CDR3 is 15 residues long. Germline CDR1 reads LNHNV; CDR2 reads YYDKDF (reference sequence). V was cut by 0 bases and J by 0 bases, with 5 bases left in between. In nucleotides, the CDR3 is TGTGCCACCAGCAGAGACGATGCAACTAATGAAAAACTGTTTTTT. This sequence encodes CATSRDDATNEKLFF.

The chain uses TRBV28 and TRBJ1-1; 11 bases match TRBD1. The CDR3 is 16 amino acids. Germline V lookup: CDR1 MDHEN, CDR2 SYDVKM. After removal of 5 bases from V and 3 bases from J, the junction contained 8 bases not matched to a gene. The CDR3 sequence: CASSLLPGQGDTEAFF. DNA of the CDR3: TGTGCCAGCAGTCTACTTCCGGGACAGGGGGACACTGAAGCTTTCTTT.